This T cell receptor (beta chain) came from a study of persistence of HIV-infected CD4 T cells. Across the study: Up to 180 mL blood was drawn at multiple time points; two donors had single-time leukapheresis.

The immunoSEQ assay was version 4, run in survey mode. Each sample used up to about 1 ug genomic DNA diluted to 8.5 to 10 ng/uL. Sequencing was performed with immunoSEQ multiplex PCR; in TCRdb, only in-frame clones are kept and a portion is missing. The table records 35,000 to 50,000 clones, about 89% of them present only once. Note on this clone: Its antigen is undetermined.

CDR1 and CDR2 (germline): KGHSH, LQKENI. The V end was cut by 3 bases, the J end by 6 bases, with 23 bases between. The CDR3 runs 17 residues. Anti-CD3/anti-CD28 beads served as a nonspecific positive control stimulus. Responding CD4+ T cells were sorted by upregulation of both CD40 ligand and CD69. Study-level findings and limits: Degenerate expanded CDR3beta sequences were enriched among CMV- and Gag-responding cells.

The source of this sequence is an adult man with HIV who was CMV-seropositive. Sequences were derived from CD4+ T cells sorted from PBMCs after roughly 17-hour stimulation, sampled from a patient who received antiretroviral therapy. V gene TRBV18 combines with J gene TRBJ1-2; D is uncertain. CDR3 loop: CASSPLGVHAGRDGYTF. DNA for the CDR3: TGTGCCAGCTCACCCCTTGGGGTCCACGCCGGACGGGATGGCTACACCTTC.